This T cell receptor beta chain was retrieved from a study of cytotoxic CD8 clonotypes in ibrutinib-treated CLL. This table comes from immunoSEQ multiplex PCR, and its TCRdb copy is limited to in-frame clones, with some not included. The table has 250,000 to 350,000 clones, around 77% seen once. The source of around 1.9 micrograms of genomic DNA for TCR beta libraries was cryopreserved PBMCs. This clone was counted only a few times. The V gene's germline CDR1 is SNHLY and CDR2 FYNNEI. V shed 6 bases and J 2 bases; nucleotides not matched to a gene: 6. CDR3 length: 15 amino acids. The TCR originated in a human donor with chronic lymphocytic leukemia. This specimen consisted of PBMCs, obtained at disease progression, from a patient treated with ibrutinib. This chain joins TRBV2 and TRBJ2-3; 9 nucleotides align to TRBD2. The CDR3 DNA sequence: TGTGCCAGCAGGCCGACTAGCGGCACCACAGATACGCAGTATTTT. It specifies CASRPTSGTTDTQYF.